This entry features one TCR beta chain sequence. This entry belongs to a study of blood T cell repertoires in COVID-19. Study-wide context: Whether acute or convalescent, the COVID-19 samples came from the United States, Italy and Spain. T cells, B-cell-depleted T cells, or PBMCs provided the cDNA or gDNA that served as material.

In the original analysis: Estimation of nucleated cell counts relied on the amplification of reference gene primers. The repertoire was sequenced with immunoSEQ multiplex PCR; TCRdb's copy has only in-frame clones and lacks some. V and J calls and clone size come straight from that table; D and trimming were deduced from the DNA. In the table there are just over 250,000 clones, 80% to 90% of which are singletons. This CDR3 is 18 amino acids long. J lost 2 bases, V lost 0 bases, and 8 bases had no gene match. CDR1 and CDR2 from the germline V gene are MGHRA and YSYEKL. A Seattle source enrolled patients during active infection and followed them longitudinally.

This TCR derives from a woman in her 70s with COVID-19, enrolled during active disease. The sample comprised peripheral blood. The V and J genes are TRBV4-1 and TRBJ2-3; 10 bases are shared with TRBD1. CDR3 DNA: TGCGCCAGCAGCCAAGATTCCGGGACAGGGGATCTCACAGATACGCAGTATTTT. It translates to CASSQDSGTGDLTDTQYF.